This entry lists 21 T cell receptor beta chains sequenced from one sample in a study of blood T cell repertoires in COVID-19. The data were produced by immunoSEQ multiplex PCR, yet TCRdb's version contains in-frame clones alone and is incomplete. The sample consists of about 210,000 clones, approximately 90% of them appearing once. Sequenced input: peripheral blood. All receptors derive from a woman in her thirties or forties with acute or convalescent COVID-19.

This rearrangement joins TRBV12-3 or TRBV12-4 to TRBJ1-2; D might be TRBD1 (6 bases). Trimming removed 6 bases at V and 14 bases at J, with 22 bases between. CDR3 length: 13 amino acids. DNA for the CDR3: TGTGCCAGCAGCGAGGGGGAGGGGTTCAGGAGGACCTTC. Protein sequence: CASSEGEGFRRTF.

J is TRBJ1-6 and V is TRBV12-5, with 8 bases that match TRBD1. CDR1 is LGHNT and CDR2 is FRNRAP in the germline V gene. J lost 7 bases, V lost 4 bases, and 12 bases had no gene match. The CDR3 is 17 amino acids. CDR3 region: CASGSTAGTGRNSPLHF. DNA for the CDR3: TGTGCTAGTGGTTCGACAGCCGGGACAGGCAGGAATTCACCCCTCCACTTT.

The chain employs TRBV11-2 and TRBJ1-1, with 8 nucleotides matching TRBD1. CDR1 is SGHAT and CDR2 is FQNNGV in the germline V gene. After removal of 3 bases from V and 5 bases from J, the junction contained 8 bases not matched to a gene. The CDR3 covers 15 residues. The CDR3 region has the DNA TGTGCCAGCAGCTTCTTCGAGACAGGGGCGACTGAAGCTTTCTTT. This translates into CASSFFETGATEAFF.

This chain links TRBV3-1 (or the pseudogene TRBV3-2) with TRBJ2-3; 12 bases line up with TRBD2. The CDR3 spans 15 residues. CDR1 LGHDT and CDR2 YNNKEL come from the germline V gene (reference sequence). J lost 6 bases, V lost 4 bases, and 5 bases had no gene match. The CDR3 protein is CASSRPSGGADTQYF. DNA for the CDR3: TGTGCCAGCAGCCGCCCTAGCGGGGGGGCGGATACGCAGTATTTT.

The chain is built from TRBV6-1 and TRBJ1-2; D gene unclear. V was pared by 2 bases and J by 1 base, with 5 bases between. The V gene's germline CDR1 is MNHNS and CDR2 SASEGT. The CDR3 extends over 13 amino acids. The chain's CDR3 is CASSETGNYGYTF. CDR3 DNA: TGTGCCAGCAGTGAAACGGGTAACTATGGCTACACCTTC.

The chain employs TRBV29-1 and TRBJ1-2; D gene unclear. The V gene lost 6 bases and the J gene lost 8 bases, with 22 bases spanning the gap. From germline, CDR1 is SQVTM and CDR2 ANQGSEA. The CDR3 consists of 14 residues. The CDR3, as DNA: TGCAGCGTAGGCGGCGGGGAGCATAACGCGGGCTACACCTTC. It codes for CSVGGGEHNAGYTF.

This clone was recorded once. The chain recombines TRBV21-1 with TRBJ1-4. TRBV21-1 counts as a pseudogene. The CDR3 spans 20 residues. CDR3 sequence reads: CASRNDPAGGKDPRNEKLFF. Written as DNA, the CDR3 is TGTGCCAGCAGAAACGACCCCGCGGGAGGGAAGGACCCGCGAAATGAAAAACTGTTTTTT.

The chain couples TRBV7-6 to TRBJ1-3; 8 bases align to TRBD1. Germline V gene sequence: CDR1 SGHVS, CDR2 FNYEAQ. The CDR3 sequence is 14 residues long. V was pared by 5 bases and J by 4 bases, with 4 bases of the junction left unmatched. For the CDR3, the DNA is TGTGCCAGCAGCCGGACAGGGTTCGGAAACACCATATATTTT. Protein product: CASSRTGFGNTIYF.

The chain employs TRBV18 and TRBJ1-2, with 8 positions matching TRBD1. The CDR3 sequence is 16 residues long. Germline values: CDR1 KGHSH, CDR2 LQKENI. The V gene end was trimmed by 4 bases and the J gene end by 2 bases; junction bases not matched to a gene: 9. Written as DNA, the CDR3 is TGTGCCAGCTCACTGGGTGGACAGGGTCTAAACTATGGCTACACCTTC. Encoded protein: CASSLGGQGLNYGYTF.

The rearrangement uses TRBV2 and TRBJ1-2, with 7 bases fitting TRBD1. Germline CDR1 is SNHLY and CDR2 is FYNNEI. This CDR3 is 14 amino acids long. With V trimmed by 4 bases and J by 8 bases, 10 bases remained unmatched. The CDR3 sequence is CASSAGGDYSGYTF. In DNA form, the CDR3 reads TGTGCCAGCAGTGCAGGGGGTGACTATTCCGGCTACACCTTC.

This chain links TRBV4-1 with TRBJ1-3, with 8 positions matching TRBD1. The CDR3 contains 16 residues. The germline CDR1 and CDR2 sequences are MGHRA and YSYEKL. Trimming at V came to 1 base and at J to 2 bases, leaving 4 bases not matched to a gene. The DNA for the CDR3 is TGCGCCAGCAGCCAAGGGCAGGGGGCAACTGGAAACACCATATATTTT. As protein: CASSQGQGATGNTIYF.

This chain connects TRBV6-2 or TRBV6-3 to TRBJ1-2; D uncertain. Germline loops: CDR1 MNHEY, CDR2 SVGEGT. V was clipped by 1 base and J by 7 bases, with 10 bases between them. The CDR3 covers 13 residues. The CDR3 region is CASSYYSGVGYTF. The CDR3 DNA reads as TGTGCCAGCAGTTACTATTCCGGGGTTGGCTACACCTTC.

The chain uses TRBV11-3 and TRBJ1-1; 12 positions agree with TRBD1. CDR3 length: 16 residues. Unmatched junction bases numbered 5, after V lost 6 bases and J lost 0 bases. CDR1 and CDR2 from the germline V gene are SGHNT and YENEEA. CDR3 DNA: TGTGCCAGCAGTACCGGGACAGGGGGCCTGAACACTGAAGCTTTCTTT. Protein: CASSTGTGGLNTEAFF.

The CDR3 DNA follows: TGTGCCAGCAGCATATTCGGGGGGGCCTACACAGATACGCAGTATTTT. Translating it yields CASSIFGGAYTDTQYF. This chain joins TRBV9 and TRBJ2-3; 8 bases align to TRBD2. V shed 4 bases and J 2 bases; nucleotides not matched to a gene: 9. Germline values: CDR1 SGDLS, CDR2 YYNGEE. The CDR3 is made up of 16 amino acids.

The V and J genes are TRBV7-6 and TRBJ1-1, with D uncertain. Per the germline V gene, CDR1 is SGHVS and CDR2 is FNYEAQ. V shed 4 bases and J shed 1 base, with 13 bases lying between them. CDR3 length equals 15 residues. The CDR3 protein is CASSSPSGTNTEAFF. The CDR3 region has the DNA TGTGCCAGCAGCTCCCCTTCGGGTACGAACACTGAAGCTTTCTTT.

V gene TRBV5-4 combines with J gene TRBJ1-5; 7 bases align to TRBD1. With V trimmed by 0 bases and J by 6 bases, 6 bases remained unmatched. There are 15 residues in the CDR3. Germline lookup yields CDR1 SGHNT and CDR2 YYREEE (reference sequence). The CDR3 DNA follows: TGTGCCAGCAGCTTGGACAGGGGTCAGGGTCAGCCCCAGCATTTT. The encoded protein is CASSLDRGQGQPQHF.

CDR3: CASSFGQGADTIYF. CDR3 nucleotides: TGTGCCAGCAGCTTTGGACAGGGGGCTGACACCATATATTTT. V usage is TRBV7-2 and J usage is TRBJ1-3; 11 nucleotides match TRBD1. The CDR3 has 14 residues. Germline CDR1 reads SGHTA; CDR2 reads FQGNSA. The junction had 3 bases not matched to a gene; V was cut back by 3 bases and J by 8 bases. Using reference TRBV7-2 and TRBJ1-3 for the parts outside the CDR3, the full variable domain is GAGVSQSPSNKVTEKGKDVELRCDPISGHTALYWYRQSLGQGLEFLIYFQGNSAPDKSGLPSDRFSAERTGGSVSTLTIQRTQQEDSAVYLCASSFGQGADTIYFGEGSWLTVV.

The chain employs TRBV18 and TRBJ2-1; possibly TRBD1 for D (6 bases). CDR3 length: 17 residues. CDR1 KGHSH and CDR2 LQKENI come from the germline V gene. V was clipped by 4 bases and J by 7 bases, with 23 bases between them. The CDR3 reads CASSRVQGPLNSNEQFF. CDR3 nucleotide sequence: TGTGCCAGCTCACGGGTACAGGGTCCCCTTAACTCGAATGAGCAGTTCTTC.

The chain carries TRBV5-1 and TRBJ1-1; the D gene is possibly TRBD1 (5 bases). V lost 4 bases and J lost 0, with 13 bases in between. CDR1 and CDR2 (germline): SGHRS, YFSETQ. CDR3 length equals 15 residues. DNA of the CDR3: TGCGCCAGCAGCCCCCATGGAGGGGTGAACACTGAAGCTTTCTTT. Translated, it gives CASSPHGGVNTEAFF.

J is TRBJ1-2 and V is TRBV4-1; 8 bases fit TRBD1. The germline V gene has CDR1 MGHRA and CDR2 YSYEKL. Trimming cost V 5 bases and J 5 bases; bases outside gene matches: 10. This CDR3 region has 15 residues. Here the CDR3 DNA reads TGCGCCAGCAGCTCGAGACCGGGACAGGATTATGGCTACACCTTC. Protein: CASSSRPGQDYGYTF.

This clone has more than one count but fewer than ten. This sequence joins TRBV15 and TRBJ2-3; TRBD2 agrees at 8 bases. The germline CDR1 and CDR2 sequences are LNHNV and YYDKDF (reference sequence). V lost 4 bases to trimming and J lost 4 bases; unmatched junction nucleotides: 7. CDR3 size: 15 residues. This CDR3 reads CATSTGSGDADTQYF. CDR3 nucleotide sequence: TGTGCCACCAGCACAGGTAGCGGGGATGCAGATACGCAGTATTTT.